The TCR beta chain under discussion was sequenced for a study of blood T cell repertoires in COVID-19. About the study: From the United States, Italy and Spain came samples of acute and convalescent COVID-19. PBMCs, B-cell-depleted T cells, or T cells were the source of the cDNA or gDNA that made up the material.

Authors' analysis steps: Estimation of nucleated cell counts relied on the amplification of reference gene primers. Only in-frame clones appear in the TCRdb table, and some are missing; sequencing was by immunoSEQ multiplex PCR. From that table come the V and J calls and clone size; the DNA was used to work out D and trimming. The repertoire holds tens of thousands of clones, roughly 84% seen once, with about a fifth in the top ten. This clone showed up just once. The sample comprised peripheral blood. The sequence came from a woman of 80 years or more in a cohort sampled during active or convalescent COVID-19.

DNA of the CDR3: TGCGCCAGCAGCTTGGGACCACAGGGGGTGGGTCAGCCCCAGCATTTT. This gives the protein CASSLGPQGVGQPQHF. The chain carries TRBV5-1 and TRBJ1-5; 8 bases line up with TRBD1. This CDR3 region has 16 residues. The germline V gene encodes CDR1 SGHRS and CDR2 YFSETQ. The J segment lost 6 bases and the V segment lost 0 bases, leaving 8 bases of the junction unmatched.